This TCR beta chain was retrieved from a study of Graves' ophthalmopathy and Graves' hyperthyroidism. Amplification from RNA transcripts yielded the TCR beta CDR3 regions. In the first round, RT-PCR was carried out with HTBI primers, and a multiplex PCR formed the second round. Each CDR3 protein gets one entry after TCRdb re-called the multiplex PCR reads with MiXCR. The sample consists of about 1.2 million distinct CDR3 sequences, roughly two fifths of them appearing once. The sequencing input was peripheral blood or thyroid tissue (not recorded which). The clonotype comes from an adult man with Graves' hyperthyroidism.

CDR3 loop: CSAADGSGANVLTF. Written as DNA, the CDR3 is TGCAGTGCAGCGGACGGCTCTGGGGCCAACGTCCTGACTTTC. V and J are TRBV20-1 and TRBJ2-6; a weak D match, TRBD2 (5 bases). The germline CDR1 and CDR2 sequences are DFQATT and SNEGSKA (reference sequence). V was clipped by 6 bases and J by 0 bases, with 9 bases between them. CDR3 length: 14 residues.